This entry concerns a single TCR beta chain. Its target is not known. These data come from a study of shared clonotypes between healthy human individuals. Broader study findings: Naive CD4 clonotypes overlapped across several donors at around 5%. Larger estimated richness was generally recorded for naive subsets relative to memory subsets.

This CDR3 spans 14 amino acids. The germline CDR1 and CDR2 sequences are SGHTS and YDEGEE. Deletions cut 0 bases from V and 8 bases from J, with 14 bases between. Those who donated were healthy HIV-negative adults, with no recent acute infections or vaccinations reported. Data came from immunoSEQ multiplex PCR; TCRdb stores just in-frame clones and leaves some out. Of millions of clones in the sample, around nine tenths were seen once. This chain uses TRBV5-8 with TRBJ2-5; no firm D call. Material for sequencing was naive CD4+ T cells sorted from blood. As for subset: CD45RA+ positively selected. The sequence was obtained from a man aged 18 to 30 in good health. The CDR3 sequence: CASSLDPGKRTQYF. The DNA of the CDR3 is TGTGCCAGCAGCTTGGATCCAGGAAAGAGAACCCAGTACTTC.